Listed below are T cell receptor beta chains from one sample, sequenced in a study of OX40 agonist ivuxolimab in advanced cancers. Produced via immunoSEQ multiplex PCR; TCRdb's table is partial and in-frame only. The data contain about 60,000 clones, 75% to 90% of them singletons. Sample: CD4+ or CD8+ T cells sorted from blood, taken in a trial of the OX40 agonist ivuxolimab. Receptor source: an adult with an advanced solid tumor such as melanoma, head and neck, liver or kidney cancer. Each CDR3 is given with its conserved first and last residue. D genes are given only for firm matches.

D,V,J,CDR3,DNA
-,TRBV7-2,TRBJ2-1,CASSLVSPRSGGEQFF,TGTGCCAGCAGCTTAGTCTCGCCTAGGTCGGGCGGTGAGCAGTTCTTC
TRBD1,TRBV28,TRBJ2-7,CAGSGGQGRLREQYF,TGTGCCGGCAGTGGAGGACAGGGACGGTTGCGGGAGCAGTACTTC
-,TRBV6-5,TRBJ2-7,CASSPGALPVYEQYF,TGTGCCAGCAGTCCGGGGGCCCTTCCCGTCTACGAGCAGTACTTC
TRBD1,TRBV5-1,TRBJ2-7,CASATGGKDEQYF,TGCGCCAGTGCTACAGGGGGTAAGGACGAGCAGTACTTC
-,TRBV23-1,TRBJ2-1,CASSHPPGHSGVSYNEQFF,TGCGCCAGCAGTCACCCGCCGGGTCATAGCGGAGTCTCCTACAATGAGCAGTTCTTC
-,TRBV5-4,TRBJ2-6,CASSVPGHTISNTGANVLTF,TGTGCCAGCAGCGTCCCGGGACACACAATAAGTAACACCGGGGCCAACGTCCTGACTTTC
TRBD2,TRBV5-4,TRBJ2-7,CASSLDGGGIPYEQYF,TGTGCCAGCAGCTTGGACGGGGGGGGGATACCCTACGAGCAGTACTTC
TRBD2,TRBV28,TRBJ2-7,CASSPLGAGSSYEQYF,TGTGCCAGCAGCCCCCTTGGAGCGGGAAGCTCCTACGAGCAGTACTTC
-,TRBV5-4,TRBJ1-1,CASSREDTEAFF,TGTGCCAGCAGCCGAGAAGACACTGAAGCTTTCTTT
-,TRBV29-1,TRBJ2-5,CSADQGGETQYF,TGCAGCGCTGACCAGGGTGGGGAGACCCAGTACTTC
TRBD2,TRBV7-9,TRBJ2-3,CASSPRLAGGPRADTQYF,TGTGCCAGCAGCCCCCGCCTAGCGGGAGGGCCGCGGGCAGATACGCAGTATTTT
-,TRBV4-2,TRBJ2-2,CASSQEGRIGQSANTGELFF,TGTGCCAGCAGCCAAGAGGGGCGAATTGGACAGTCCGCGAACACCGGGGAGCTGTTTTTT
-,TRBV7-2,TRBJ1-2,CASSPDPGDGLNYGYTF,TGTGCCAGCAGCCCCGACCCCGGAGACGGTTTAAACTATGGCTACACCTTC
-,TRBV5-6,TRBJ1-2,CASSFPGYGYTF,TGTGCCAGCAGCTTTCCAGGCTATGGCTACACCTTC
-,TRBV7-6,TRBJ2-5,CASSSQGYQETQYF,TGTGCCAGCAGCTCACAGGGATACCAAGAGACCCAGTACTTC
TRBD2,TRBV11-2,TRBJ2-1,CASSLVQGGLAGSYNEQFF,TGTGCCAGCAGCTTAGTCCAAGGGGGGCTAGCGGGGTCCTACAATGAGCAGTTCTTC
-,TRBV6-5,TRBJ1-1,CASSYLQGLNTEAFF,TGTGCCAGCAGTTACCTACAGGGACTGAACACTGAAGCTTTCTTT
-,TRBV5-5,TRBJ2-7,CASSLGTLGQNEQYF,TGTGCCAGCAGCTTGGGGACTTTGGGTCAAAACGAGCAGTACTTC